This is a list of T cell receptor beta chains from one sample in a study of regulatory T cells in long-lasting Graves disease. Using its own MiXCR run on the multiplex PCR reads, TCRdb lists one record per CDR3 protein. The sample holds hundreds of thousands of distinct CDR3 sequences; 16% are singletons and the top ten take under 20%. The same data also went into a second study, on T cells in Graves' hyperthyroidism and ophthalmopathy.

The sample consisted of peripheral blood mononuclear cells (PBMCs), taken at new diagnosis, from a patient treated with antithyroid drugs. The source of these receptors is a woman in her twenties or thirties with Graves disease. CDR3s include the opening cysteine and the closing phenylalanine or tryptophan. Each record gives: D gene, clone size, J gene, V gene, CDR3 protein, CDR3 DNA. D genes are given only for firm matches. Some rows mark clone size as missing; the rest say once, few, many or name a class of expanded clone.

. | few | TRBJ2-7 | TRBV29-1 | CSVVTGTNYEQYF | TGCAGCGTAGTGACAGGGACTAACTACGAGCAGTACTTC
TRBD2 | many | TRBJ2-3 | TRBV12-3/TRBV12-4 | CASSLGEGDTQYF | TGTGCCAGCAGTTTGGGGGAGGGCGATACGCAGTATTTT
TRBD1 | . | TRBJ1-2 | TRBV13 | CASSLTGTGAGYTF | TGTGCCAGCAGCCTCACCGGGACAGGGGCTGGCTACACCTTC
TRBD1 | few | TRBJ1-1 | TRBV28 | CASRRGGRTEAFF | TGTGCCAGCAGGAGAGGGGGCCGAACTGAAGCTTTCTTT
. | many | TRBJ1-4 | TRBV2 | CASSDGQSATNEKLFF | TGTGCCAGCAGTGATGGACAGTCTGCAACTAATGAAAAACTGTTTTTT
. | . | TRBJ1-2 | TRBV7-9 | CASSLEWHGYTF | TGTGCCAGCAGCTTAGAATGGCACGGCTACACCTTC
TRBD2 | few | TRBJ2-2 | TRBV29-1 | CSVGSGGDTGELFF | TGCAGCGTTGGGAGCGGGGGCGACACCGGGGAGCTGTTTTTT
. | many | TRBJ2-2 | TRBV6-1 | CASSEWSGGTNTGELFF | TGTGCCAGCAGTGAATGGTCTGGCGGGACGAACACCGGGGAGCTGTTTTTT
. | . | TRBJ1-5 | TRBV18 | CASSPESGGQPQHF | TGTGCCAGCTCACCAGAGTCCGGGGGCCAGCCCCAGCATTTT
. | . | TRBJ2-5 | TRBV7-3 | CASSLNPRARQETQYF | TGTGCCAGCAGCCTTAACCCCAGGGCCCGCCAAGAGACCCAGTACTTC
. | many | TRBJ1-5 | TRBV3-1 | CATGGQGQPQHF | TGTGCCACCGGGGGGCAGGGGCAGCCCCAGCATTTT
TRBD1 | many | TRBJ1-5 | TRBV28 | CASRRTGASNQPQHF | TGTGCCAGCAGGCGGACAGGGGCTAGCAATCAGCCCCAGCATTTT
. | few | TRBJ2-3 | TRBV7-9 | CASSFDDFDTQYF | TGTGCCAGCAGCTTTGACGATTTTGATACGCAGTATTTT
. | . | TRBJ2-7 | TRBV29-1 | CSALAGPVYEQYF | TGCAGCGCCCTGGCGGGGCCCGTCTACGAGCAGTACTTC
TRBD2 | few | TRBJ2-5 | TRBV5-1 | CASSLGLAGQEETQYF | TGCGCCAGCAGCTTAGGACTAGCGGGGCAAGAAGAGACCCAGTACTTC
. | many | TRBJ2-5 | TRBV28 | CASSSVRTRGTQETQYF | TGTGCCAGCAGTTCGGTCAGGACAAGGGGGACACAAGAGACCCAGTACTTC
TRBD1 | . | TRBJ1-1 | TRBV19 | CASSSGGTGKNTEAFF | TGTGCCAGTAGTAGTGGCGGGACAGGGAAGAACACTGAAGCTTTCTTT